Below, 6 T cell receptor beta chains from the same sample are listed, as sequenced in a study of shared clonotypes between healthy human individuals. The method was immunoSEQ multiplex PCR; TCRdb's version includes in-frame clones alone and lacks a portion of them. The table has 2,500,000 or so clones, 90% to 95% seen once; the top ten hold around 0.4%. The sample consisted of naive CD4+ T cells from PBMCs. The subset: CD45RA+ positively selected. The source of these receptors is a man aged 18 to 29 in good health. Some clones in this sample may be carry-over from other donors' samples.

The gene calls are TRBV19 and TRBJ2-3; TRBD1 or TRBD2 may be the D gene (5 bases each). The germline gives CDR1 LNHDA, CDR2 SQIVND (reference sequence). Trimming removed 3 bases from V and 0 bases from J, with 16 bases in between. This CDR3 has 17 residues. The CDR3 coding sequence is TGTGCCAGTAGTATTTCCTGGGACCCAACCAGCACAGATACGCAGTATTTT. Residues: CASSISWDPTSTDTQYF.

This clone was observed once. This chain joins TRBV28 and TRBJ1-2, with TRBD1 matching 9 bases. This CDR3 comprises 17 residues. Losses at the gene ends were 7 bases for V and 1 base for J; bases not matched to a gene: 13. From germline, CDR1 is MDHEN and CDR2 SYDVKM. CDR3: CASITPTGTGRNYGYTF. The CDR3 DNA reads as TGTGCCAGCATCACTCCCACCGGGACAGGGCGTAACTATGGCTACACCTTC.

The V and J genes are TRBV5-1 and TRBJ2-1; tentatively, D is TRBD1 (6 bases). Germline assignment: CDR1 SGHRS and CDR2 YFSETQ. This CDR3 comprises 17 residues. Trimming took 0 bases from V and 0 from J, leaving 13 bases between them. CDR3 in DNA: TGCGCCAGCAGCTTGGGGGACACCCGGAGCTCCTACAATGAGCAGTTCTTC. This translates into CASSLGDTRSSYNEQFF.

This clone has a single count. The sample has other DNA sequences that encode this CDR3 too. This chain links TRBV27 with TRBJ2-2; D not certain. Germline lookup yields CDR1 MNHEY and CDR2 SMNVEV (reference sequence). The CDR3 runs to 11 residues. V was pared by 5 bases and J by 6 bases, with 4 bases between. The CDR3 reads CASSRSGELFF. Here the CDR3 DNA reads TGTGCCAGCAGTAGGTCCGGGGAGCTGTTTTTT.

The rearrangement joins TRBV18 to TRBJ2-1; TRBD2 matches 11 bases. Losses at the gene ends were 3 bases for V and 5 bases for J; bases not matched to a gene: 6. This CDR3 is built from 16 residues. Germline loops: CDR1 KGHSH, CDR2 LQKENI. In DNA, the CDR3 is TGTGCCAGCTCACCTCCTAGCGGGAGGCCCCACAATGAGCAGTTCTTC. It encodes CASSPPSGRPHNEQFF.

The chain uses TRBV7-9 and TRBJ2-1; 9 nucleotides line up with TRBD2. Germline trimming cut 7 bases from V and 2 bases from J; bases unmatched to any gene: 3. Germline V gene sequence: CDR1 SEHNR, CDR2 FQNEAQ (reference sequence). The CDR3 has 14 residues. CDR3: CASKTSGPYNEQFF. The CDR3 DNA follows: TGTGCCAGCAAGACTAGCGGACCCTACAATGAGCAGTTCTTC.